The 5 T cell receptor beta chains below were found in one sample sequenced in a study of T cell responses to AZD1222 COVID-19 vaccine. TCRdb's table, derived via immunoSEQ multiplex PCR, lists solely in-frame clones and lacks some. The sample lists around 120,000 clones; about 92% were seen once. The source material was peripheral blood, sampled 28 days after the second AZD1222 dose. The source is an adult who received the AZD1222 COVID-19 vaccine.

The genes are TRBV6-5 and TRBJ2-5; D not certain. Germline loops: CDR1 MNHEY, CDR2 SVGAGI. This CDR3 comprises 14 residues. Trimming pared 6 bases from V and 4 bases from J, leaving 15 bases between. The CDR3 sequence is CASSLTTGTETQYF. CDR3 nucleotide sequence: TGTGCCAGCAGCCTGACGACTGGTACAGAGACCCAGTACTTC.

The CDR3 DNA reads as TGCGCCAGCACCCCGACAGGGATCCACGAGACCCAGTACTTC. As protein: CASTPTGIHETQYF. This sequence joins TRBV5-1 and TRBJ2-5; 7 bases map to TRBD1. CDR1 and CDR2 (germline): SGHRS, YFSETQ. The V and J ends lost 6 bases and 5 bases, in that order; junction bases with no gene match: 10. This CDR3 has 14 amino acids.

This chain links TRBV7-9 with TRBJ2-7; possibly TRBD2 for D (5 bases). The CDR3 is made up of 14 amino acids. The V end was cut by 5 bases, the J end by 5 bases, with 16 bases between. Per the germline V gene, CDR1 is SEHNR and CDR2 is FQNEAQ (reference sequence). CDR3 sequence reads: CASSPYGVVNEQYF. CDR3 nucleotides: TGTGCCAGCAGCCCCTACGGGGTGGTGAACGAGCAGTACTTC.

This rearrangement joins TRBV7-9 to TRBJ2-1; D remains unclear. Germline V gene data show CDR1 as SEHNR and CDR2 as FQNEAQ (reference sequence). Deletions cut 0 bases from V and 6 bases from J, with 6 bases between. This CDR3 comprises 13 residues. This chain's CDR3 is CASSLAWGNEQFF. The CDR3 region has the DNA TGTGCCAGCAGCTTAGCTTGGGGCAATGAGCAGTTCTTC.

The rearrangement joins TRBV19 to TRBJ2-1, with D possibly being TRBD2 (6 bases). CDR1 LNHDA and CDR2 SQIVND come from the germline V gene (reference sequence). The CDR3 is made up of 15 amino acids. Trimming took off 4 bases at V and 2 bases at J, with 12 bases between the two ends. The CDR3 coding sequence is TGTGCCAGTAGTAATGTGCCGGGGGCCTACAATGAGCAGTTCTTC. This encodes CASSNVPGAYNEQFF.